This T cell receptor (beta chain) comes out of a study of OX40 agonist ivuxolimab in advanced cancers. On the study more broadly: About 40% of patients had received prior checkpoint inhibitor therapy. Study-level findings and limits: Expanded clones were, on average, more numerous in CD8+ T cells than in CD4+. Among the lowest peripheral clonal expansion occurred in 0.1-3.0 mg/kg partial responders.

On this clone itself: The antigen remains undetermined.

The germline V gene encodes CDR1 SGHRS and CDR2 YFSETQ. V was pared by 2 bases and J by 3 bases, with 13 bases between. The CDR3 loop spans 15 amino acids. Assay: immunoSEQ multiplex PCR; the TCRdb copy retains only in-frame clones and omits some. The sample lists about 100,000 clones, 85% to 95% occurring once. This TCR was sampled from an adult with an advanced solid tumor such as melanoma, head and neck, liver or kidney cancer. The chain joins TRBV5-1 to TRBJ2-3, with D perhaps TRBD1 or TRBD2 (6 bases each). Sequenced here: CD4+ or CD8+ T cells sorted from blood, sampled in a trial of the OX40 agonist ivuxolimab. The CDR3 is CASSFGGVRTDTQYF. CDR3 sequence (DNA): TGCGCCAGCAGCTTCGGGGGCGTTAGGACAGATACGCAGTATTTT.